This T cell receptor (beta chain) appears in the sequencing data of a study of blood T cell repertoires in COVID-19. In the study overall: Both acute and convalescent COVID-19 samples were obtained from the United States, Italy and Spain. The analysed material was cDNA or gDNA that came from T cells, B-cell-depleted T cells, or PBMCs.

Methods used by the authors: For nucleated cells, counts were estimated from reference gene primer amplification. Repertoires were generated with immunoSEQ multiplex PCR, while TCRdb's copy carries only in-frame clones and drops some. V and J calls and clone size are given by that table; D and trimming were obtained from the DNA. The data hold fewer than 120,000 clones, with 75% to 80% observed a single time. Germline CDR1 is SGHRS and CDR2 is YFSETQ. The ends lost 0 bases at V and 1 base at J; junction bases unmatched: 0. This CDR3 has 15 residues. The TCR comes from a woman older than 75 with active or convalescent COVID-19. The genes are TRBV5-1 and TRBJ2-2, with 7 bases aligning to TRBD1. Sequenced material: peripheral blood. This chain's CDR3 is CASSLDRGNTGELFF. In nucleotides, the CDR3 is TGCGCCAGCAGCTTGGACAGGGGGAACACCGGGGAGCTGTTTTTT.